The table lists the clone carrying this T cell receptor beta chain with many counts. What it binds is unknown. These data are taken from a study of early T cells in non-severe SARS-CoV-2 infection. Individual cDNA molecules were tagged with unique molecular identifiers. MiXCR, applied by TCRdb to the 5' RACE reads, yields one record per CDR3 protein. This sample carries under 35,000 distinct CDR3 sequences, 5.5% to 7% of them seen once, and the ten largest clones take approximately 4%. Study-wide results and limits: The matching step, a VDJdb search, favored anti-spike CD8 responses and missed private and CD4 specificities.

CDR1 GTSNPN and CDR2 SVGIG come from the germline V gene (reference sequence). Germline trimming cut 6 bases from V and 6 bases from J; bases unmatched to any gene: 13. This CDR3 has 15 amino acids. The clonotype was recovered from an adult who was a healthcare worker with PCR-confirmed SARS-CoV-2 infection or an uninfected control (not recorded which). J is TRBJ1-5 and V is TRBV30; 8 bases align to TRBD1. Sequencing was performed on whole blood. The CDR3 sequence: CACQKTQGAGQPQHF. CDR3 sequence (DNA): TGTGCCTGTCAAAAAACCCAGGGGGCTGGTCAGCCCCAGCATTTT.